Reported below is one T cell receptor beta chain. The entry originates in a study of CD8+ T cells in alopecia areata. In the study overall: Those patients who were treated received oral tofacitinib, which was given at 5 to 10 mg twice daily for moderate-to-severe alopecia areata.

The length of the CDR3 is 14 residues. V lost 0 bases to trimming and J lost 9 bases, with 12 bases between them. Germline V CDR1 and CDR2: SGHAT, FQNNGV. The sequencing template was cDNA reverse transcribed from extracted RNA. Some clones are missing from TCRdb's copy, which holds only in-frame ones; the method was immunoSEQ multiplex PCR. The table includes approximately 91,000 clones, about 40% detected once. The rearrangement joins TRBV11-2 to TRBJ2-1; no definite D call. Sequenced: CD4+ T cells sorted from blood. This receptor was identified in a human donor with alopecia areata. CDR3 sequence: CASSLDRSSVEQFF. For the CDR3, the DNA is TGTGCCAGCAGCTTAGATAGGTCTTCCGTTGAGCAGTTCTTC.